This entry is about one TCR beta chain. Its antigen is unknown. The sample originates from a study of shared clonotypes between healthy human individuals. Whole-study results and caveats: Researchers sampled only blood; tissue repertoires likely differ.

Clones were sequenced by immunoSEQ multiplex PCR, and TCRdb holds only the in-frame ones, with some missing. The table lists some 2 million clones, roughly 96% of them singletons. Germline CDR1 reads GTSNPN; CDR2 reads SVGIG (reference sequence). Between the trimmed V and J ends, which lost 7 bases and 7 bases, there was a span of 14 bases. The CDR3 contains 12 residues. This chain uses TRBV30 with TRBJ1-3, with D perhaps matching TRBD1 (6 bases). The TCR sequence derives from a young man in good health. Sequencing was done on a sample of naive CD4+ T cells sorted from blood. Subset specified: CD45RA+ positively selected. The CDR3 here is CALNPGGNTIYF. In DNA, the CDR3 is TGTGCCTTGAATCCCGGGGGCAACACCATATATTTT.